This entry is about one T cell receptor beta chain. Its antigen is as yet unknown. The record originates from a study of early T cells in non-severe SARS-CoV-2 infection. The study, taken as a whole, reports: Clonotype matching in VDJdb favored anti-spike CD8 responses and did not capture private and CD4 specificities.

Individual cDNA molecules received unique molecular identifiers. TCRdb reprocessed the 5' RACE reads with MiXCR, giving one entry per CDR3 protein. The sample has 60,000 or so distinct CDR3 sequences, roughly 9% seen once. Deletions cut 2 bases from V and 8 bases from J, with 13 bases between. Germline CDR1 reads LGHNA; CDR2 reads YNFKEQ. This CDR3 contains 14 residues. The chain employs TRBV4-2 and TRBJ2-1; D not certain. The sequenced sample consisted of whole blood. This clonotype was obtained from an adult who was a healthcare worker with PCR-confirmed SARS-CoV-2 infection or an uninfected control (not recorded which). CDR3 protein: CASSQSMQAHEQFF. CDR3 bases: TGTGCCAGCAGCCAAAGTATGCAAGCCCATGAGCAGTTCTTC.